This TCR beta chain was sequenced during a study of radiotherapy plus CTLA-4 blockade in lung cancer. Patients had chemo-refractory metastatic non-small-cell lung cancer and received focal radiation plus CTLA-4 blockade that used ipilimumab. The CDR3 runs to 17 residues. The V gene's germline CDR1 is SGHRS and CDR2 YFSETQ. J lost 2 bases, V lost 4 bases, and 7 bases had no gene match. Libraries were prepared by immunoSEQ multiplex PCR; TCRdb keeps only in-frame clonotypes and omits some of them. The sample yields tens of thousands of clones, around 69% seen once. The chain carries TRBV5-1 and TRBJ2-3; 13 nucleotides agree with TRBD2. Source: peripheral blood, taken from a patient treated with radiotherapy plus ipilimumab. This TCR was sampled from a human donor with non-small cell lung cancer whose response to radiotherapy plus ipilimumab could not be evaluated. Some clones in this sample may be carry-over from other donors' samples. The CDR3 nucleotides read TGCGCCAGCAGCACCGGACTAGCGGGGGCGCACACAGATACGCAGTATTTT. Translation gives CASSTGLAGAHTDTQYF. Variable domain in full (rest from reference TRBV5-1 and TRBJ2-3): KAGVTQTPRYLIKTRGQQVTLSCSPISGHRSVSWYQQTPGQGLQFLFEYFSETQRNKGNFPGRFSGRQFSNSRSEMNVSTLELGDSALYLCASSTGLAGAHTDTQYFGPGTRLTVL.